The 16 T cell receptor beta chains listed next were all sequenced from one sample in a study of cytomegalovirus exposure and HLA in healthy donors. The repertoire was sequenced with immunoSEQ multiplex PCR; TCRdb's copy has only in-frame clones and lacks some. The sample carries fewer than 250,000 clones, roughly 84% recorded once. Material for sequencing was PBMCs. The receptor source for this set is a woman aged 30 to 39 in good health and CMV-seropositive.

The CDR3 spells CASRGSGGREQFF. CDR3 in DNA: TGTGCCAGCAGGGGGAGCGGGGGGAGGGAGCAGTTCTTC. The chain joins TRBV6-5 to TRBJ2-1; 9 nucleotides agree with TRBD2. The CDR3 has 13 residues. V shed 6 bases, J shed 10 bases, and the junction held 7 bases outside the gene matches. In germline, CDR1 is MNHEY, CDR2 SVGAGI.

The V and J genes are TRBV10-3 and TRBJ2-7; maybe TRBD2 (5 bases). V gave up 0 bases and J gave up 5 bases, with 11 bases separating them. Germline CDR1 is ENHRY and CDR2 is SYGVKD. The CDR3 length is 14 residues. The CDR3 DNA is TGTGCCATCAGTGAGTCGAAACAGAGGGACGAGCAGTACTTC. Amino acids: CAISESKQRDEQYF.

The CDR3 DNA follows: TGTGCCAGCAGTTGGACAGGGTTCTTCGAGCAGTACTTC. It specifies CASSWTGFFEQYF. This chain links TRBV7-9 with TRBJ2-7; 8 bases are a match to TRBD1. The CDR3 totals 13 residues. The V segment lost 6 bases and the J segment 6 bases; nucleotides outside the gene matches: 7. CDR1 is SEHNR and CDR2 is FQNEAQ in the germline V gene (reference sequence).

The chain recombines TRBV7-3 with TRBJ2-1; 8 bases agree with TRBD2. This CDR3 is 15 amino acids long. CDR1 and CDR2 (germline): SGHTA, FQGTGA. V lost 3 bases, J lost 4 bases, and 5 bases stayed unmatched. CDR3 amino acids: CASSFRGGRYNEQFF. The CDR3 DNA is TGTGCCAGCAGCTTTAGGGGCGGGAGGTACAATGAGCAGTTCTTC.

This clone was observed once. V and J are TRBV30 and TRBJ2-1; 9 positions match TRBD1. Trimming removed 5 bases from V and 5 bases from J; junction bases left unmatched: 10. The length of the CDR3 is 15 residues. Per germline, CDR1 GTSNPN and CDR2 SVGIG (reference sequence). CDR3 sequence: CAWRPGTGYDNEQFF. DNA for the CDR3: TGTGCCTGGCGCCCGGGGACAGGGTACGACAATGAGCAGTTCTTC.

The chain is built from TRBV19 and TRBJ2-7; D unresolved. Looked up from germline, CDR1 is LNHDA and CDR2 is SQIVND (reference sequence). This CDR3 region has 13 residues. V gave up 1 base and J gave up 3 bases, with 7 bases separating them. CDR3 sequence reads: CASSIVPNYEQYF. Written as DNA, the CDR3 is TGTGCCAGTAGTATAGTACCGAACTACGAGCAGTACTTC.

This chain connects TRBV6-6 to TRBJ2-2; no clear D gene. Trimming removed 5 bases at V and 11 bases at J, with 12 bases between. Germline-derived CDR1 and CDR2 are MNHNY and SVGAGI (reference sequence). The CDR3 runs 12 residues. CDR3: CASSPPVQELFF. CDR3 bases: TGTGCCAGCAGTCCCCCCGTGCAAGAGCTGTTTTTT.

There are a few counts of this clone. The V call is TRBV5-4, the J call TRBJ2-1, with 8 bases matching TRBD1. Germline V gene data show CDR1 as SGHNT and CDR2 as YYREEE (reference sequence). Trimming cost V 4 bases and J 7 bases; bases outside gene matches: 1. This CDR3 is 12 amino acids long. The CDR3 here is CASSRTGNEQFF. CDR3 DNA: TGTGCCAGCAGCCGGACAGGGAATGAGCAGTTCTTC.

This clone has more than one count but fewer than ten. The chain carries TRBV5-6 and TRBJ1-1; possible D gene TRBD1, 6 bases. CDR1 is SGHDT, CDR2 YYEEEE, per germline. V was shortened by 1 base and J by 3 bases, with 13 bases between the two germline ends. This CDR3 is built from 15 residues. The CDR3 loop is CASSLLWGADTEAFF. As DNA, the CDR3 is TGTGCCAGCAGCTTGTTATGGGGGGCGGACACTGAAGCTTTCTTT.

The chain links TRBV30 to TRBJ1-1, with D unresolved. CDR3 size: 14 residues. Germline V gene lookup returns CDR1 GTSNPN and CDR2 SVGIG (reference sequence). The V end lost 0 bases, the J end lost 0 bases, and 8 bases lay between the germline ends. CDR3 region: CAWSVSQMNTEAFF. The CDR3 coding sequence is TGTGCCTGGAGTGTAAGCCAGATGAACACTGAAGCTTTCTTT.

This sequence joins TRBV27 and TRBJ1-5; tentatively, D is TRBD1 (6 bases). Germline loops: CDR1 MNHEY, CDR2 SMNVEV (reference sequence). V dropped 7 bases and J dropped 2 bases, with 12 bases sitting between them. The CDR3 is 14 amino acids. DNA for the CDR3: TGTGCCAGCATGAAGGGGGGTGGCAATCAGCCCCAGCATTTT. Translated: CASMKGGGNQPQHF.

This clone was seen ten or more times. V is TRBV11-2 and J is TRBJ2-1; D is undetermined. Germline V gene data show CDR1 as SGHAT and CDR2 as FQNNGV. The germline V and J ends were trimmed by 8 bases and 10 bases, with 12 bases remaining between them. The CDR3 sequence is 11 residues long. CDR3 in DNA: TGTGCCAGCTTAGAGAATCTAGAGCAGTTCTTC. Translated: CASLENLEQFF.

The chain joins TRBV30 to TRBJ1-1, with D unresolved. The CDR3 loop spans 12 amino acids. Germline V lookup: CDR1 GTSNPN, CDR2 SVGIG (reference sequence). V lost 4 bases, J lost 4 bases, and 10 bases lay in between. The CDR3 nucleotides are TGTGCCTGGAACGCTTATCGCACTGAAGCTTTCTTT. Translation: CAWNAYRTEAFF. The full variable domain, its missing parts supplied by reference TRBV30 and TRBJ1-1, is SQTIHQWPATLVQPVGSPLSLECTVEGTSNPNLYWYRQAAGRGLQLLFYSVGIGQISSEVPQNLSASRPQDRQFILSSKKLLLSDSGFYLCAWNAYRTEAFFGQGTRLTVV.

The chain uses TRBV6-1 and TRBJ1-1; unclear D gene. CDR1 is MNHNS and CDR2 is SASEGT in the germline V gene. V lost 3 bases, J lost 12 bases, and 5 bases lay in between. The length of the CDR3 is 9 residues. CDR3 residues: CASSELSFF. CDR3 in DNA: TGTGCCAGCAGTGAGCTATCTTTCTTT.

This clone was observed once. CDR3: CAWRETGIATYNEQFF. The CDR3 region has the DNA TGTGCCTGGAGGGAAACCGGGATCGCGACCTACAATGAGCAGTTCTTC. The chain recombines TRBV30 with TRBJ2-1, with D perhaps matching TRBD2 (5 bases). Germline V CDR1 and CDR2: GTSNPN, SVGIG (reference sequence). Trimming took off 3 bases at V and 2 bases at J, with 17 bases between the two ends. CDR3 length: 16 residues.

There are a few counts of this clone. CDR3 sequence: CAWSVGGAPYEQYF. The CDR3 DNA reads TGTGCCTGGAGTGTGGGCGGTGCCCCCTACGAGCAGTACTTC. This chain connects TRBV30 to TRBJ2-7; D is undetermined. The germline CDR1 and CDR2 sequences are GTSNPN and SVGIG (reference sequence). V lost 0 bases and J lost 2, with 11 bases in between. The CDR3 is made up of 14 amino acids. The full variable domain, rest sourced from reference TRBV30 and TRBJ2-7, is SQTIHQWPATLVQPVGSPLSLECTVEGTSNPNLYWYRQAAGRGLQLLFYSVGIGQISSEVPQNLSASRPQDRQFILSSKKLLLSDSGFYLCAWSVGGAPYEQYFGPGTRLTVT.